This is a list of T cell receptor beta chains from one sample in a study of T cells in Graves' hyperthyroidism and ophthalmopathy. TCRdb recomputed calls from the multiplex PCR reads with MiXCR, one row per CDR3 protein. This sample has 690,000 or so distinct CDR3 sequences, with over 15% found just once. The material sequenced was blood. The receptors derive from a woman aged 45-60 years with Graves' hyperthyroidism that later progressed to Graves' ophthalmopathy. CDR3s include the opening cysteine and the closing phenylalanine or tryptophan. A D gene is named only where the DNA matches it firmly.

D: TRBD2; V: TRBV20-1; CDR3: CSARGLAGPRGDTQYF
D: NA; V: TRBV6-1; CDR3: CASQLLGEGYTF
D: NA; V: TRBV3-1; CDR3: CASSRRTTNEKLFF
D: NA; V: TRBV12-3/TRBV12-4; CDR3: CASSFGGQNTGELLF
D: NA; V: TRBV7-9; CDR3: CASSRTFGAGDTGELFF
D: NA; V: TRBV11-2; CDR3: CASSLDGVYGYTF
D: NA; V: TRBV7-9; CDR3: CASIKPGVMNTEAFF
D: TRBD1; V: TRBV20-1; CDR3: CSAIIQGEGGGYTF
D: TRBD1; V: TRBV6-1; CDR3: CASKGQGFYGYTF
D: NA; V: TRBV11-2; CDR3: CASSLVGITNTGELFF
D: TRBD1; V: TRBV5-1; CDR3: CASSLAGQGFGSPLHF
D: NA; V: TRBV7-8; CDR3: CASSTSAGPGNTIYF
D: NA; V: TRBV24-1; CDR3: CATSDRRDSRQPQHF
D: NA; V: TRBV6-1; CDR3: CASSNRSQGNQPQHF
D: TRBD1; V: TRBV6-6; CDR3: CASSYEDRVDTGELFF
D: NA; V: TRBV5-1; CDR3: CASIKEAGAGETQYF
D: NA; V: TRBV25-1; CDR3: CASSEGELQGEAFF
D: TRBD1; V: TRBV3-1; CDR3: CASRRQGMGSPLHF
D: NA; V: TRBV5-6; CDR3: CASSSGQLLYGYTF
D: NA; V: TRBV27; CDR3: CASSLWFRPNEKLFF
D: NA; V: TRBV20-1; CDR3: CSAIRDGYTF
D: TRBD2; V: TRBV6-5; CDR3: CASSYASGGAGEQYF
D: TRBD1; V: TRBV13; CDR3: CASSLGQGDHTGELFF
D: TRBD1; V: TRBV5-6; CDR3: CASRTTGGEETPYF
D: NA; V: TRBV3-1; CDR3: CASSQVGDQYF
D: TRBD1; V: TRBV12-3/TRBV12-4; CDR3: CASSSGTGGSNQPQHF
D: TRBD2; V: TRBV6-1; CDR3: CASSSREGGSYEQYF
D: TRBD2; V: TRBV7-9; CDR3: CASSPQSGGAVSVNEQFF
D: TRBD1; V: TRBV19; CDR3: CASSIGNRGPGYTF
D: NA; V: TRBV6-1; CDR3: CASSGGSYSNQPQHF
D: NA; V: TRBV5-6; CDR3: CASSPIDRPDTQYF
D: NA; V: TRBV20-1; CDR3: CSAGGAQETQYF
D: NA; V: TRBV5-1; CDR3: CASTLVRLPDTQYF
D: TRBD1; V: TRBV7-8; CDR3: CASSTTGGFVEKLFF
D: TRBD1; V: TRBV18; CDR3: CASSRDRGQDSNQPQHF
D: TRBD1; V: TRBV7-6; CDR3: CASSWTGGAPYEQYF
D: NA; V: TRBV7-9; CDR3: CASSLVLAETQYF
D: TRBD2; V: TRBV6-2/TRBV6-3; CDR3: CASSYTPGLADNEQFF
D: NA; V: TRBV15; CDR3: CATSRDLPGTNSPLHF
D: TRBD2; V: TRBV10-1; CDR3: CASSDPSGTSGWYEQFF
D: TRBD1; V: TRBV5-5; CDR3: CASSHRQGTWEKLFF
D: NA; V: TRBV19; CDR3: CASMTGVYGYTF
D: TRBD1; V: TRBV3-1; CDR3: CASSLAGQGYEPLHF
D: TRBD2; V: TRBV12-3/TRBV12-4; CDR3: CASSPGGRGGRGGTQYF
D: NA; V: TRBV6-2/TRBV6-3; CDR3: CASSYVGFTDTQYF